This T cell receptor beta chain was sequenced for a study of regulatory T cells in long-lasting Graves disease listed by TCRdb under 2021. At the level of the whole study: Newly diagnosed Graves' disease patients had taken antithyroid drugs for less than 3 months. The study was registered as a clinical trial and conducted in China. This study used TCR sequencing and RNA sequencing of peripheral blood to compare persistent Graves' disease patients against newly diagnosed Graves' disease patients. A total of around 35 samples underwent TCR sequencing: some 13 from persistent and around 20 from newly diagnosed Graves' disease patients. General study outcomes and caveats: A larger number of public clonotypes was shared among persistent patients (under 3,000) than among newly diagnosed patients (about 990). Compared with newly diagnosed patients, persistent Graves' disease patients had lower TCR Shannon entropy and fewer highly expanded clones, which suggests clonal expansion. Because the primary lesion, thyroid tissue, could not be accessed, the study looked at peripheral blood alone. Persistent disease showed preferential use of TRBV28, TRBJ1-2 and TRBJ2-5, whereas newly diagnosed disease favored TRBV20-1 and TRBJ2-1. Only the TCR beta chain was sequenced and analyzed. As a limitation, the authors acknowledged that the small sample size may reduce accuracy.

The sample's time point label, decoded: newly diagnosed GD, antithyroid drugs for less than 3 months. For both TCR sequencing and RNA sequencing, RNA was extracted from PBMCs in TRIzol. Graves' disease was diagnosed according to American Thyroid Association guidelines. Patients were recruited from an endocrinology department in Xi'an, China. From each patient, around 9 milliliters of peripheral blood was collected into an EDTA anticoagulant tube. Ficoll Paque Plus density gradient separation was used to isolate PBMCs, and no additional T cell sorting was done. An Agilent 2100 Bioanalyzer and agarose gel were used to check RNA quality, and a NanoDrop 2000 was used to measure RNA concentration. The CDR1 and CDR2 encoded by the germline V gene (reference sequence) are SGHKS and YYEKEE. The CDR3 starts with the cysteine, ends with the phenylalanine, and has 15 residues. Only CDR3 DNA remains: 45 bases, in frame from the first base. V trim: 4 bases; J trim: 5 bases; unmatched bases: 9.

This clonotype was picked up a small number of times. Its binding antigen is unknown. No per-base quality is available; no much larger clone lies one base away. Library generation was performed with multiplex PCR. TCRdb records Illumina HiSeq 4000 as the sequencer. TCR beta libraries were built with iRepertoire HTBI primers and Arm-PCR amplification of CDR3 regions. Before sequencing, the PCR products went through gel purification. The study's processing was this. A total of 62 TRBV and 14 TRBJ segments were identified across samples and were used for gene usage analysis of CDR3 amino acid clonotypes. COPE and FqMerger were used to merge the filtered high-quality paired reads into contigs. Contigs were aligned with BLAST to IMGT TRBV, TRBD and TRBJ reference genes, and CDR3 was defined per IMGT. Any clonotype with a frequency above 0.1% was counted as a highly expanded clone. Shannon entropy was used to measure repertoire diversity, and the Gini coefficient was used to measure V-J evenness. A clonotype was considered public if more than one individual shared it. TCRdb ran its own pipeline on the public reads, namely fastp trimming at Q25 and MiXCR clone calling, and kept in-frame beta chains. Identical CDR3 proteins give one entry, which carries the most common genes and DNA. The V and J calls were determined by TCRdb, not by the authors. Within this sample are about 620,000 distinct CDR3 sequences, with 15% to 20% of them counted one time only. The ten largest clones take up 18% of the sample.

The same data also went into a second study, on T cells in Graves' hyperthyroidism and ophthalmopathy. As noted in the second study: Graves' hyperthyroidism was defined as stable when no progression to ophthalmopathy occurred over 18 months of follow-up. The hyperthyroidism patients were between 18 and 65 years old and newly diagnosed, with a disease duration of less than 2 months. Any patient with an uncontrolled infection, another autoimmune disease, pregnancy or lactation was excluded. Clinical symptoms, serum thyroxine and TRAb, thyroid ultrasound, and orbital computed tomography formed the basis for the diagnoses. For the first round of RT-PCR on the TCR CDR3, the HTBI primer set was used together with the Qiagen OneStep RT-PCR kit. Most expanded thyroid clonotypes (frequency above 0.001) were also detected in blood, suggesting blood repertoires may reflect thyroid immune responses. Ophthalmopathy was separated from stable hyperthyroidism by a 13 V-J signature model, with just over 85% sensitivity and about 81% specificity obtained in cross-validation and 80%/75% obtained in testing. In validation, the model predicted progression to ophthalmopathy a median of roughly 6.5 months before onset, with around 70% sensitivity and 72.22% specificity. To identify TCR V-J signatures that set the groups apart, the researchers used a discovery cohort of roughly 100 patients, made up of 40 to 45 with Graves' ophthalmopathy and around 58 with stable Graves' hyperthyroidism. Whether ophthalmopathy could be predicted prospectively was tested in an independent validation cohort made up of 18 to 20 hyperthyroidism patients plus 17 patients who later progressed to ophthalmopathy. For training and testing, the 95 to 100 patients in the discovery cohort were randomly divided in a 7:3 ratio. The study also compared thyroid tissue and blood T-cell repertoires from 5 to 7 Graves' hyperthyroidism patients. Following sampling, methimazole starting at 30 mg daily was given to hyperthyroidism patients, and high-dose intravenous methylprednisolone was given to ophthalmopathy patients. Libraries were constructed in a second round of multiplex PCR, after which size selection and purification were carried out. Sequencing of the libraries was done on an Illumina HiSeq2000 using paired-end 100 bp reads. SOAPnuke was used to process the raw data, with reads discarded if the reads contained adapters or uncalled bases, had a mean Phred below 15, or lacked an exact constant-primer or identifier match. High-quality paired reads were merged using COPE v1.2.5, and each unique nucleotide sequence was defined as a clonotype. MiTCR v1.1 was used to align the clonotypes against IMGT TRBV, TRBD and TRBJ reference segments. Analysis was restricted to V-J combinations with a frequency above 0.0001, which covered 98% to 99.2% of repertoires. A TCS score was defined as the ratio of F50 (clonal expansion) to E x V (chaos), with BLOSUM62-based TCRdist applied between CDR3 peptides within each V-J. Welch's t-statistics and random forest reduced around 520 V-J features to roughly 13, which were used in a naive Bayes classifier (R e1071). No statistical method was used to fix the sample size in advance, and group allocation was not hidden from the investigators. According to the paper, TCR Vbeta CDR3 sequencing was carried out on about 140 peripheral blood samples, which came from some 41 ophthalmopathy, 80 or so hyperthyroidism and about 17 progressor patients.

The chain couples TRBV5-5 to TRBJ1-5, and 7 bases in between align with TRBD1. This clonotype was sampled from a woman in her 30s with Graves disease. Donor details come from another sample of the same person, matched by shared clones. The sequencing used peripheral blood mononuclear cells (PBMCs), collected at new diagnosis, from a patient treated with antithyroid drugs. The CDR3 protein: CASSHGTVRDQPQHF. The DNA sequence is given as TGTGCCAGCAGCCATGGGACAGTTAGGGATCAGCCCCAGCATTTT.